Described below is a single TCR beta chain sequence and its context. What it binds is not known. This record belongs to a study of shared clonotypes between healthy human individuals. Study-level findings and limits: Generation probabilities of non-shared clonotypes were lower (relative to those shared by all four donors).

The run depth of the assay was deep. The repertoire was sequenced with immunoSEQ multiplex PCR; TCRdb's copy has only in-frame clones and lacks some. The sample has roughly 1,500,000 clones, around 98.5% seen once. Per the germline V gene, CDR1 is SGHNT and CDR2 is YYREEE (reference sequence). V lost 6 bases, J lost 2 bases, and 7 bases stayed unmatched. This CDR3 contains 15 residues. The chain joins TRBV5-4 to TRBJ2-3, with 9 bases that match TRBD1. This receptor was identified in a man aged 30 to 39 in good health. Specimen: naive CD4+ T cells sorted from blood. Indicated subset: CD45RA+ positively selected. DNA for the CDR3: TGTGCCAGCACCCGAGGACAGGGGATCACAGATACGCAGTATTTT. Protein product: CASTRGQGITDTQYF.